The clone carrying this T cell receptor beta chain was observed a single time. The germline V gene encodes CDR1 SNHLY and CDR2 FYNNEI. The CDR3 covers 16 residues. Trimming pared 0 bases from V and 5 bases from J, leaving 16 bases between. The repertoire was sequenced with immunoSEQ multiplex PCR; TCRdb's copy has only in-frame clones and lacks some. Among some 87,000 clones listed, 78% were seen once. This sample is drawn from a study of blood T cell repertoires in COVID-19. Study-level background: Sources were T cells, B-cell-depleted T cells, or PBMCs; the material itself was cDNA or gDNA.

Sequencing was carried out using peripheral blood. This rearrangement joins TRBV2 to TRBJ1-2, with D possibly being TRBD1 (6 bases). The clonotype comes from a human donor in a cohort sampled during active COVID-19. The CDR3 DNA reads TGTGCCAGCAGTGAAGCATGGGGGGGCGTGGAGTATGGCTACACCTTC. It codes for CASSEAWGGVEYGYTF. Full variable domain (rest looked up from reference TRBV2 and TRBJ1-2): EPEVTQTPSHQVTQMGQEVILRCVPISNHLYFYWYRQILGQKVEFLVSFYNNEISEKSEIFDDQFSVERPDGSNFTLKIRSTKLEDSAMYFCASSEAWGGVEYGYTFGSGTRLTVV.